This is a list of T cell receptor beta chains from one sample in a study of CD8+CD57+ T cells in acquired aplastic anemia. TCRdb re-called the reads with MiXCR, one entry per CDR3 protein. The sample has approximately 50,000 distinct CDR3 sequences; around 70% are singletons. The sample comprised sorted CD4+, CD8+, or CD8+CD57+ T cells (not recorded which) from PBMCs. The receptors were sampled from a human donor in good health, serving as a control. CDR3s include the opening cysteine and the closing phenylalanine or tryptophan. The D gene is left open where the match is weak. The listing skips clone size in some rows; elsewhere it reads once, few, many or a size class.

V	D	J	size	CDR3
TRBV29-1	.	TRBJ2-5	.	CSAPSGTRRETQYF
TRBV2	TRBD1	TRBJ2-7	few	CASSVQGSTYEQYF
TRBV10-3	.	TRBJ2-7	.	CASRASASYEQYF
TRBV10-3	.	TRBJ2-4	.	CAISLRTVKNIQYF
TRBV24-1	.	TRBJ1-3	few	CATSEGLGNTIYF
TRBV24-1	.	TRBJ1-1	.	CATSDAEGSTEAFF
TRBV11-2	.	TRBJ2-3	.	CASSLDLRSDTQYF
TRBV4-1	TRBD1	TRBJ1-4	.	CASSQDGTGKANEKLFF
TRBV3-1	TRBD1	TRBJ2-3	many	CASSQRFSQGAQYF
TRBV19	.	TRBJ2-1	.	CASTGLDGPGNEQFF
TRBV2	.	TRBJ2-7	once	CASSETREQYF
TRBV25-1	TRBD2	TRBJ2-5	.	CASSYGLAGVGETQYF
TRBV11-3	.	TRBJ2-1	.	CASSNTDGGEQFF
TRBV4-2	.	TRBJ2-1	medium-sized	CASSHRTEQFF
TRBV18	.	TRBJ2-7	many	CASSLVYREAGEQYF
TRBV7-2	TRBD1	TRBJ1-1	.	CASSTWTGGFDAFF
TRBV20-1	.	TRBJ1-2	.	CSARLKLGAGYTF
TRBV7-2	.	TRBJ2-5	.	CASSPRSEETQYF
TRBV19	.	TRBJ2-3	few	CASSTGPDTQYF
TRBV12-3/TRBV12-4	.	TRBJ2-3	.	CASSFVGNTQYF
TRBV7-2	.	TRBJ1-1	.	CASSLLGEGFF
TRBV4-3	.	TRBJ1-6	.	CASSQGGQASISPLHF
TRBV25-1	.	TRBJ1-2	.	CASSDPSGTTNYGYTF
TRBV5-1	.	TRBJ1-4	many	CASSMDSFPTNEKLFF
TRBV7-7	TRBD2	TRBJ2-1	.	CASSLGISGGHEQFF
TRBV10-3	TRBD1	TRBJ2-5	.	CAISEGQGRETQYF
TRBV7-2	.	TRBJ1-1	.	CASSFGPGKGTEAFF
TRBV20-1	TRBD1	TRBJ1-2	.	CSATGGYGYTF
TRBV20-1	.	TRBJ1-4	.	CSARRQVFEKLFF
TRBV29-1	.	TRBJ1-1	.	CSALDGGTEAFF
TRBV2	.	TRBJ2-7	once	CASSAQGHEQYF
TRBV7-3	.	TRBJ1-5	.	CASSFLGEPQHF
TRBV15	TRBD1	TRBJ1-1	.	CATSRGGQGRKNTEAFF
TRBV25-1	.	TRBJ2-1	hyperexpanded	CASSDRTTVENEQFF
TRBV9	.	TRBJ1-1	.	CASSVAGAAEAFF
TRBV2	.	TRBJ2-7	.	CASTQDGNYEQYF
TRBV7-9	.	TRBJ1-2	once	CASSLAGSDYGYTF